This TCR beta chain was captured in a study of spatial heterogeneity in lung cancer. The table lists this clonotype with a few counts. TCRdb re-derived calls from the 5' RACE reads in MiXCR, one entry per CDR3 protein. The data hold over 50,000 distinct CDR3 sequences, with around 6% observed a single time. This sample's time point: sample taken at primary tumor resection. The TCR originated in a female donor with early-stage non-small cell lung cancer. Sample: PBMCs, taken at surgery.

CDR3: CASSARDSTGEQYV. The CDR3 bases are TGTGCCAGCAGCGCCCGGGACAGCACCGGCGAGCAGTACGTC. This rearrangement joins TRBV11-1 to TRBJ2-7, with 7 bases identical to TRBD1. The CDR3 extends over 14 amino acids. Germline values: CDR1 SGHAT, CDR2 FQDESV (reference sequence). V lost 5 bases, J lost 6 bases, and 10 bases stayed unmatched.